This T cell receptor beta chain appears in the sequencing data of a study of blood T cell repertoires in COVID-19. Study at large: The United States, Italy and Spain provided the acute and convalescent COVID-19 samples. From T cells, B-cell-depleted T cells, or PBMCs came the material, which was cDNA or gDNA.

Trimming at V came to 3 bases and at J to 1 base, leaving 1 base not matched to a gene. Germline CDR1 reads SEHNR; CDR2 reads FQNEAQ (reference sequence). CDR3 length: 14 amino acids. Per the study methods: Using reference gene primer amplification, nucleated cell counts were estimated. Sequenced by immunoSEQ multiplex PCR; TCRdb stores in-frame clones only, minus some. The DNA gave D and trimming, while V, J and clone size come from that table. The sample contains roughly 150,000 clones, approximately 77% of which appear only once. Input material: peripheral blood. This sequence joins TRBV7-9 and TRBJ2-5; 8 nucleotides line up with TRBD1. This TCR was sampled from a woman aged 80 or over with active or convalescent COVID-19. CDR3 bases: TGTGCCAGCAGCTTGGGACAGGTCCAAGAGACCCAGTACTTC. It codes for CASSLGQVQETQYF. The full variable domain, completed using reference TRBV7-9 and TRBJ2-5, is DTGVSQNPRHKITKRGQNVTFRCDPISEHNRLYWYRQTLGQGPEFLTYFQNEAQLEKSRLLSDRFSAERPKGSFSTLEIQRTEQGDSAMYLCASSLGQVQETQYFGPGTRLLVL.